This T cell receptor (beta chain) comes out of a study of OX40 agonist ivuxolimab in advanced cancers. In the study overall: Patients took ivuxolimab, an agonistic anti-OX40 (CD134) antibody. A history of anti-PD-1, anti-PD-L1 or anti-CTLA-4 therapy was acceptable, and roughly 40% had some. The study, taken as a whole, reports: The study observed clonal expansion of CD4+ and CD8+ blood T cells by week 6 at 0.1 to 3.0 mg/kg. Among patients with partial responses at 0.1-3.0 mg/kg, clonal expansion was among the lowest.

On this clone itself: Its antigen remains unidentified.

Sequencing was performed with immunoSEQ multiplex PCR; in TCRdb, only in-frame clones are kept and a portion is missing. The top ten hold about an eighth of the sample, which has 60,000 to 70,000 clones, about 91% seen once. The CDR3 is 16 amino acids. The V end was cut by 0 bases, the J end by 0 bases, with 13 bases between. The germline V gene has CDR1 SGHKS and CDR2 YYEKEE (reference sequence). Sequencing was performed on CD4+ or CD8+ T cells sorted from blood, taken in a trial of the OX40 agonist ivuxolimab. The chain carries TRBV5-5 and TRBJ2-7; TRBD1 or TRBD2 may be the D gene (5 bases each). The sequence was collected from an adult with an advanced solid tumor such as melanoma, head and neck, liver or kidney cancer. The CDR3 DNA reads as TGTGCCAGCAGCTTGGAAGGGACCGCAGTCTCCTACGAGCAGTACTTC. Residues: CASSLEGTAVSYEQYF.